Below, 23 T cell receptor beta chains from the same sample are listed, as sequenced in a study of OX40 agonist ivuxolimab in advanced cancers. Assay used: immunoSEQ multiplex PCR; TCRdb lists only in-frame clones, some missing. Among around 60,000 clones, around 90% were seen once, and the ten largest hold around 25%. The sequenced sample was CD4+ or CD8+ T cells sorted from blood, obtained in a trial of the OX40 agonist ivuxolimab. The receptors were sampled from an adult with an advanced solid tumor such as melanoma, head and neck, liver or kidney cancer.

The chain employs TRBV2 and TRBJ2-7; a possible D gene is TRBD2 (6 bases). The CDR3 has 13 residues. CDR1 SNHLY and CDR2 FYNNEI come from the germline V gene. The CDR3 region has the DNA TGTGACTTATCCGGGGGACTGGGAAAGGAGCAGTACTTC. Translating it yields CDLSGGLGKEQYF.

CDR3 nucleotide sequence: TGTGCCAGCAGGATGTACCAAGAGACCCAGTACTTC. Translation: CASRMYQETQYF. J is TRBJ2-5 and V is TRBV6-1; no firm D call. The CDR3 contains 12 residues. In germline, CDR1 is MNHNS, CDR2 SASEGT. V was cut by 6 bases and J by 0 bases, with 5 bases left in between.

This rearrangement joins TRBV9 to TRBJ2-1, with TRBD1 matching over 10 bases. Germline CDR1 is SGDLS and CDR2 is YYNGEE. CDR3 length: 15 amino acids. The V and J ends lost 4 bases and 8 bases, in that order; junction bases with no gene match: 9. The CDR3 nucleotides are TGTGCCAGCAGCCCTAACCCCGGGACAGGGGATGAGCAGTTCTTC. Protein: CASSPNPGTGDEQFF.

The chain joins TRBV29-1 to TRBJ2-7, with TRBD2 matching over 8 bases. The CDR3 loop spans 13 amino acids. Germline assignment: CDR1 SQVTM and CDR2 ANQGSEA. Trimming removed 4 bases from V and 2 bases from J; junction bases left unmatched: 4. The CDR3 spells CSVGLANTYEQYF. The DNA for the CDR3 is TGCAGCGTTGGACTAGCGAACACCTACGAGCAGTACTTC.

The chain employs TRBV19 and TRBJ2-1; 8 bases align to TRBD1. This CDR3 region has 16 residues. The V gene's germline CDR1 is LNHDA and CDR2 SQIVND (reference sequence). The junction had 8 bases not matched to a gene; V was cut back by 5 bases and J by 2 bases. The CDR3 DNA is TGTGCCAGTAGTGTAGGACAGGGTGGACCCTACAATGAGCAGTTCTTC. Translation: CASSVGQGGPYNEQFF. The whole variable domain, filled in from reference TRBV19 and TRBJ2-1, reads DGGITQSPKYLFRKEGQNVTLSCEQNLNHDAMYWYRQDPGQGLRLIYYSQIVNDFQKGDIAEGYSVSREKKESFPLTVTSAQKNPTAFYLCASSVGQGGPYNEQFFGPGTRLTVL.

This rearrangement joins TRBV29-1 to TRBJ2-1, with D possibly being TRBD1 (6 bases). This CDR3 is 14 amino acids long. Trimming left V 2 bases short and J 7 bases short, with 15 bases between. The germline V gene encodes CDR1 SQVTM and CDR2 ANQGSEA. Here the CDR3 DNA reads TGCAGCGTTGAATGGGGGCTCGGGCGGAATGAGCAGTTCTTC. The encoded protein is CSVEWGLGRNEQFF.

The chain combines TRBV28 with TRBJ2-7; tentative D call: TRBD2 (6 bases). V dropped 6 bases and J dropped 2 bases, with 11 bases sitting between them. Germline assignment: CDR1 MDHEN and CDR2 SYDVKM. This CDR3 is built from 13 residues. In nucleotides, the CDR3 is TGTGCCAGCAGCTATCGGACTACCTACGAGCAGTACTTC. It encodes CASSYRTTYEQYF.

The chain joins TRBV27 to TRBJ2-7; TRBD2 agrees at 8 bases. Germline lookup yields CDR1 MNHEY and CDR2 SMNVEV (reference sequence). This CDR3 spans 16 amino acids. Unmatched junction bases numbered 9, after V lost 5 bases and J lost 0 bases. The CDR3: CASSPGLADSSYEQYF. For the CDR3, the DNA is TGTGCCAGCAGTCCCGGACTAGCCGATAGCTCCTACGAGCAGTACTTC.

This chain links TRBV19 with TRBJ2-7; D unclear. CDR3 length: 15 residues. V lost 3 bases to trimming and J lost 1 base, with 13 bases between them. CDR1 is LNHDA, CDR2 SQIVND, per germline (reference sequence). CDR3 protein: CASSILSAGSYEQYF. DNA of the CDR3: TGTGCCAGTAGTATTCTCAGCGCCGGGTCCTACGAGCAGTACTTC.

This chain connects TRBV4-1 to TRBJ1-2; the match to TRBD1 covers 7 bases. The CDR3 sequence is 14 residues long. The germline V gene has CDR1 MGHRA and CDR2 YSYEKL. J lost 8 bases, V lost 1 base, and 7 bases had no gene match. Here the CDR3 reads CASSQGNRGVGYTF. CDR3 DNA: TGCGCCAGCAGCCAAGGAAACAGGGGAGTCGGCTACACCTTC.

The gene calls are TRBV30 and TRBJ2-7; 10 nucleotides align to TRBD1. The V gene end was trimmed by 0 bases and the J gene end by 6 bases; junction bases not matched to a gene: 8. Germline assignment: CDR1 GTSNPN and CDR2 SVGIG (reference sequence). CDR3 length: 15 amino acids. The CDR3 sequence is CAWSVKGQGKFEQYF. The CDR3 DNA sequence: TGTGCCTGGAGTGTAAAGGGACAGGGGAAGTTCGAGCAGTACTTC.

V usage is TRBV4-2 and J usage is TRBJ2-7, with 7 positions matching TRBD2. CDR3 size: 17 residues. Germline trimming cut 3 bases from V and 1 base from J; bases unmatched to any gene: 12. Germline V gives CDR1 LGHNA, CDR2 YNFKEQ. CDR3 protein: CASSHVLQRDESYEQYF. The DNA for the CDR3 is TGTGCCAGCAGCCATGTACTACAGCGGGATGAGTCCTACGAGCAGTACTTC.

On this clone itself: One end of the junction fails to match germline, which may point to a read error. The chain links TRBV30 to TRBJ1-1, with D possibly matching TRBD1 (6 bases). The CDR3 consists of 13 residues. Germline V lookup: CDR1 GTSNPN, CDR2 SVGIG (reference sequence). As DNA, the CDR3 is TGTGCCTGGAGCCCAGGGGTGAAAACTGAAGCTTTCTTT. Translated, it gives CAWSPGVKTEAFF. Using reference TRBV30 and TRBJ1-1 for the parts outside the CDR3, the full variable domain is SQTIHQWPATLVQPVGSPLSLECTVEGTSNPNLYWYRQAAGRGLQLLFYSVGIGQISSEVPQNLSASRPQDRQFILSSKKLLLSDSGFYLCAWSPGVKTEAFFGQGTRLTVV.

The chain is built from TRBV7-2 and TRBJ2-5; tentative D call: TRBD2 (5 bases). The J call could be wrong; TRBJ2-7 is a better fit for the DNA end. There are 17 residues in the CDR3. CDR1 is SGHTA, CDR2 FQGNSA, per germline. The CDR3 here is CASSSTFVGALSYEQYF. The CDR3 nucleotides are TGTGCCAGCAGCTCTACTTTTGTGGGAGCCCTCTCCTACGAGCAGTACTTC.

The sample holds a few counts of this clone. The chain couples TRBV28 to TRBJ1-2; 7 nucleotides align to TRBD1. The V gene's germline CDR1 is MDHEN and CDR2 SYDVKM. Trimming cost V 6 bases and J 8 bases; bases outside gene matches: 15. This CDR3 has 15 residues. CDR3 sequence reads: CASRTTGSGSEGYTF. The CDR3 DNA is TGTGCCAGCAGGACGACAGGGTCAGGATCGGAGGGCTACACCTTC.

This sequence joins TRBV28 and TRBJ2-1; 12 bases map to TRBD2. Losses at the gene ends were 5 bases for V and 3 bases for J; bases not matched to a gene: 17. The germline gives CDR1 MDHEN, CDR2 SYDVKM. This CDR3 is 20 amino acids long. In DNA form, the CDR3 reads TGTGCCAGCAGTGACGGACTAGCGGGACAGGGCATGGCAAGCTACAATGAGCAGTTCTTC. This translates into CASSDGLAGQGMASYNEQFF.

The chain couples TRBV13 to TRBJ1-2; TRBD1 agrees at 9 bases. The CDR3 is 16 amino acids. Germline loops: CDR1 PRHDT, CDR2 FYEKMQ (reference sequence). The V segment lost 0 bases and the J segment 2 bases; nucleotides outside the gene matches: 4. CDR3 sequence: CASSLGGTGPNYGYTF. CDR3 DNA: TGTGCCAGCAGCTTAGGGGGGACAGGGCCCAACTATGGCTACACCTTC.

The CDR3 bases are TGTGCCAGCAGTCCTATCCCAGGGACTAGCGGGAGGGCATCCAGCTCCTACAATGAGCAGTTCTTC. Its translation: CASSPIPGTSGRASSSYNEQFF. The V and J genes are TRBV28 and TRBJ2-1, with 16 nucleotides matching TRBD2. Per the germline V gene, CDR1 is MDHEN and CDR2 is SYDVKM. The J segment lost 0 bases and the V segment lost 5 bases, leaving 16 bases of the junction unmatched. This CDR3 has 22 residues.

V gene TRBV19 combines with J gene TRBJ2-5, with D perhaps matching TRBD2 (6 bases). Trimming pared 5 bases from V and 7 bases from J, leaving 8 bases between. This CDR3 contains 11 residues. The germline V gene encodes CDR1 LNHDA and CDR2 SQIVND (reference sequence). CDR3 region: CASSVGGTQYF. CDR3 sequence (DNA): TGTGCCAGTAGTGTCGGGGGGACCCAGTACTTC.

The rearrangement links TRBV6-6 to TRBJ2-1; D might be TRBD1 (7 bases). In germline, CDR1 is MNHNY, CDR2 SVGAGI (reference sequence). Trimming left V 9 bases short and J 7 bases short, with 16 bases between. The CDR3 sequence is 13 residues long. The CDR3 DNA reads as TGTGCCAGTTGGGGGCAGGGGGGAAATGAGCAGTTCTTC. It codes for CASWGQGGNEQFF.

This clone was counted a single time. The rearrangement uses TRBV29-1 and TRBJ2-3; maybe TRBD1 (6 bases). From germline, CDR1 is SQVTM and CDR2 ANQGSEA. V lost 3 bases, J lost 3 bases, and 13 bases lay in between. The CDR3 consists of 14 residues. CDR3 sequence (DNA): TGCAGCGTTGAGCCCGACAGGCTAACAGATACGCAGTATTTT. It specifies CSVEPDRLTDTQYF.

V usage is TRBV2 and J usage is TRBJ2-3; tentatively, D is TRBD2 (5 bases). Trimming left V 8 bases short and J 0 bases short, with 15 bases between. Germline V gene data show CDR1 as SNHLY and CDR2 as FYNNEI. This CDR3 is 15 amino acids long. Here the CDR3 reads CASGGRLASTDTQYF. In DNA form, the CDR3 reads TGTGCCAGCGGAGGAAGGTTGGCCAGCACAGATACGCAGTATTTT.

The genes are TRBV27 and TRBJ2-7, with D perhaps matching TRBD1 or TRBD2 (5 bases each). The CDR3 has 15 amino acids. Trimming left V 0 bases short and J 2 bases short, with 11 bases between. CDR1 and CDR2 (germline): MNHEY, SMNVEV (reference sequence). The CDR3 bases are TGTGCCAGCAGTTTATCGAACGGGGCAACCTACGAGCAGTACTTC. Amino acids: CASSLSNGATYEQYF.